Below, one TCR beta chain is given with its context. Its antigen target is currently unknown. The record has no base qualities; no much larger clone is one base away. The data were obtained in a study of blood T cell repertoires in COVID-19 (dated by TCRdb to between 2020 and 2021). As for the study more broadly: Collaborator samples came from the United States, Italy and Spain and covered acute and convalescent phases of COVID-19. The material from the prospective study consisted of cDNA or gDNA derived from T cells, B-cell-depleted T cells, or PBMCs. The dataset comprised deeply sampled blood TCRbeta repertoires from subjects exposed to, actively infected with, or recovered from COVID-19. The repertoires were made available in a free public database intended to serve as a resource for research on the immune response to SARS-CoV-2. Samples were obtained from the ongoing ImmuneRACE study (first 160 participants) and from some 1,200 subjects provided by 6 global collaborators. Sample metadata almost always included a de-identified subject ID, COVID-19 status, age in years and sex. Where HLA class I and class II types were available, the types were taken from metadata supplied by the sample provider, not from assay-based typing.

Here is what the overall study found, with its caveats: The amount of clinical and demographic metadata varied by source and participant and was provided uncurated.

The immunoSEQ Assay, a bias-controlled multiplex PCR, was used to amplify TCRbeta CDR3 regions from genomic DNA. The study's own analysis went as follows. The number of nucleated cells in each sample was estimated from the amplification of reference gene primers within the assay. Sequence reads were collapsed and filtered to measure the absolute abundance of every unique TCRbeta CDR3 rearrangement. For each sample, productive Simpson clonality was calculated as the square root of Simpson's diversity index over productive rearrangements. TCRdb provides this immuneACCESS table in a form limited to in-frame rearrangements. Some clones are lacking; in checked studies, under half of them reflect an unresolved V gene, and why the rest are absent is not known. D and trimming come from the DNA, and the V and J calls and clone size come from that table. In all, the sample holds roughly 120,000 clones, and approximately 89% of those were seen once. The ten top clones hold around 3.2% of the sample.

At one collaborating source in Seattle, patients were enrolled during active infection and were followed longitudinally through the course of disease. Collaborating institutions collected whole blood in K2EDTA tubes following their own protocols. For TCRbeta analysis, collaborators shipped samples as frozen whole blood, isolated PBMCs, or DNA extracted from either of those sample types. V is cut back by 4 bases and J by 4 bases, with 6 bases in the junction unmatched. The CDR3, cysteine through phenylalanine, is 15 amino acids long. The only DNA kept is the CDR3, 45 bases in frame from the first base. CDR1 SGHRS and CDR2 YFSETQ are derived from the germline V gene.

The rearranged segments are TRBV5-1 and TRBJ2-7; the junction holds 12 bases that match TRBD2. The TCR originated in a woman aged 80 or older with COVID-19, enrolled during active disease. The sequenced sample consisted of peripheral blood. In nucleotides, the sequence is TGCGCCAGCAGCGAGCTAGCGGGAGGGAGTTACGAGCAGTACTTC. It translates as CASSELAGGSYEQYF.